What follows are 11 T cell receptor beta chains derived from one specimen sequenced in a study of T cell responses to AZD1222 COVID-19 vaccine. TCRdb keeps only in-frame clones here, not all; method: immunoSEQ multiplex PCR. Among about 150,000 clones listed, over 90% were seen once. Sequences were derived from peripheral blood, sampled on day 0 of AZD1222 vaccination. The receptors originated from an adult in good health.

CDR3 DNA sequence: TGTGCCAGCAGCCCGGGGACAGGGCTTAACGGGGAGCTGTTTTTT. Translation gives CASSPGTGLNGELFF. This chain joins TRBV7-8 and TRBJ2-2, with 9 bases lining up with TRBD1. With 5 bases clipped from V and 7 bases from J, the junction kept 8 bases outside the gene matches. This CDR3 contains 15 residues. Looked up from germline, CDR1 is SGHVS and CDR2 is FQNEAQ.

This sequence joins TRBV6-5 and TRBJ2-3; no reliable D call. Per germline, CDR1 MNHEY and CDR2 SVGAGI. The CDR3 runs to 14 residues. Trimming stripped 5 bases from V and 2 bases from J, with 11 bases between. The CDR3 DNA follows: TGTGCCAGCAGTCCCGGACCTGCCACAGATACGCAGTATTTT. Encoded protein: CASSPGPATDTQYF.

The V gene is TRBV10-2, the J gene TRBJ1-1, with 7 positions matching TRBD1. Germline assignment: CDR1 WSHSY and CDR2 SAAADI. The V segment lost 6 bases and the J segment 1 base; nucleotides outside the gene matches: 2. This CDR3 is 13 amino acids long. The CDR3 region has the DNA TGCGCCAGCAGGGGACAGTCGAACACTGAAGCTTTCTTT. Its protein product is CASRGQSNTEAFF.

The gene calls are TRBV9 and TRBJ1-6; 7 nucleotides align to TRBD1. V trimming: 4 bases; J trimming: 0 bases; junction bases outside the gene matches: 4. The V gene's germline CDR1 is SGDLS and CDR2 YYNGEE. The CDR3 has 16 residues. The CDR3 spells CASSRGQSSYNSPLHF. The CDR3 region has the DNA TGTGCCAGCAGCCGGGGACAGAGCTCCTATAATTCACCCCTCCACTTT.

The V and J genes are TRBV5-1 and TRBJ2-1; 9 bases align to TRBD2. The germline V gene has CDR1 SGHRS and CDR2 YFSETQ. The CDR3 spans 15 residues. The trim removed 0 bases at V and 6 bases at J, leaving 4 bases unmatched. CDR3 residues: CASSLGVAGVNEQFF. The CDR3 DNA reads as TGCGCCAGCAGCTTGGGGGTAGCGGGAGTCAATGAGCAGTTCTTC.

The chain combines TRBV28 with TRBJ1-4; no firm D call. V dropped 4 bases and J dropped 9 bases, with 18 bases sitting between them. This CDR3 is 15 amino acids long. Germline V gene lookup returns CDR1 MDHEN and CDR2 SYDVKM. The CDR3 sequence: CASSSLFGIGQKLFF. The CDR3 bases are TGTGCCAGCAGTTCCCTTTTCGGAATTGGTCAAAAACTGTTTTTT.

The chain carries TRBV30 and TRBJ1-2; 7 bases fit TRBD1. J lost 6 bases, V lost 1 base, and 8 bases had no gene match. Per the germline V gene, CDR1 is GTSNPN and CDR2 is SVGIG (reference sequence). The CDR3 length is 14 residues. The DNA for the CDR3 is TGTGCCTGGAGTGCGACCGGGACAGCGGATGGCTACACCTTC. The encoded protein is CAWSATGTADGYTF.

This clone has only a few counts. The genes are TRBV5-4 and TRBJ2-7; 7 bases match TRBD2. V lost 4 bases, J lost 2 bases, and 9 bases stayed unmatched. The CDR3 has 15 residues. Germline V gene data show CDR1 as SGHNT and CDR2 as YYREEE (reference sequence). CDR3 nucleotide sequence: TGTGCCAGCAGCGAGTCGGCGGGAGCCGCCTACGAGCAGTACTTC. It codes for CASSESAGAAYEQYF.

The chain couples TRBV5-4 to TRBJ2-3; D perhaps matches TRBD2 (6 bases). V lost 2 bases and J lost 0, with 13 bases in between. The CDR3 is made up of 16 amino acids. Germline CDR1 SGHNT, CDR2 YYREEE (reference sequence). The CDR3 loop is CASSLEGGASTDTQYF. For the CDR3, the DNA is TGTGCCAGCAGCTTAGAGGGCGGGGCTAGCACAGATACGCAGTATTTT.

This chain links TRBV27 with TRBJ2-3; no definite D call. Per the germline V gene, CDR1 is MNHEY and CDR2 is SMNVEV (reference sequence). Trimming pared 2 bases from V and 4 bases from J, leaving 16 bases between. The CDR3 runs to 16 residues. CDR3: CASSLNPSPGADTQYF. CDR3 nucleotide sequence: TGTGCCAGCAGTTTAAACCCCTCCCCCGGAGCAGATACGCAGTATTTT.

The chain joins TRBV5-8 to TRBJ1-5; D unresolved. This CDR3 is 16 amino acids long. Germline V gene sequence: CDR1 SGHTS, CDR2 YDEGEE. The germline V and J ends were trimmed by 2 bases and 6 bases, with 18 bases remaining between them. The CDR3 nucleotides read TGTGCCAGCAGCTTTGCCTGGACGACGCGAGGTCAGCCCCAGCATTTT. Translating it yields CASSFAWTTRGQPQHF.